This T cell receptor (beta chain) came from a study of blood T cell repertoires in COVID-19. Across the whole study: COVID-19 samples collected from the United States, Italy and Spain covered acute and convalescent phases.

This CDR3 has 14 amino acids. Germline V gives CDR1 MNHEY, CDR2 SVGAGI. The V end lost 8 bases, the J end lost 2 bases, and 13 bases lay between the germline ends. The authors' processing: Amplification from reference gene primers served as the basis for estimated nucleated cell counts. Some clones are missing from TCRdb's copy, which holds only in-frame ones; the method was immunoSEQ multiplex PCR. For V, J and clone size, that table is used; D and trimming come from the DNA. This table has roughly 230,000 clones, more than 70% appearing once. Sequenced sample: peripheral blood. This receptor was identified in a man aged 40-50 years with active or convalescent COVID-19. The chain joins TRBV6-5 to TRBJ1-5, with D possibly being TRBD1 (6 bases). CDR3 DNA sequence: TGTGCCAGCGATCGGGGACAAGGCAATCAGCCCCAGCATTTT. Encoded protein: CASDRGQGNQPQHF.